Following are 24 T cell receptor beta chains from one sample sequenced in a study of cytomegalovirus exposure and HLA in healthy donors. With 60 Vbeta and 13 Jbeta primers, the PCR was carried out. Profiled with immunoSEQ multiplex PCR; TCRdb holds only in-frame clones, not every one. The data hold about 190,000 clones, with 80% to 85% observed a single time. Sequencing was performed on PBMCs. All receptors derive from a boy aged 10-17 years in good health and CMV-seronegative.

Points on this clone: At one of its ends the junction is not consistent with the germline gene, which may arise from a read error. This chain uses TRBV7-9 with TRBJ2-7, with 9 bases aligning to TRBD1. There are 14 residues in the CDR3. The germline gives CDR1 SEHNR, CDR2 FQNEAQ (reference sequence). Here the CDR3 DNA reads TGTTCCAGCAGCCGGGGACAGGGTTTCTACGAGCAGTACTTC. Translated: CSSSRGQGFYEQYF.

The chain is built from TRBV15 and TRBJ1-1; the match to TRBD1 covers 7 bases. V was clipped by 5 bases and J by 4 bases; unmatched bases: 22. Per germline, CDR1 LNHNV and CDR2 YYDKDF (reference sequence). This CDR3 is 19 amino acids long. The CDR3 DNA follows: TGTGCCACCAGCCGTATGCCGACAGGGATGGGGTCCTTGGGCACTGAAGCTTTCTTT. This encodes CATSRMPTGMGSLGTEAFF.

The rearrangement joins TRBV28 to TRBJ1-5; no reliable D call. The CDR3 totals 13 residues. Trimming stripped 3 bases from V and 4 bases from J, with 7 bases between. Germline CDR1 and CDR2: MDHEN and SYDVKM. DNA of the CDR3: TGTGCCAGCAGTTTTCCGGGGAATCAGCCCCAGCATTTT. Translating gives CASSFPGNQPQHF.

This sequence joins TRBV5-4 and TRBJ2-1; 8 bases line up with TRBD2. V dropped 4 bases and J dropped 4; count of bases not matched to a gene: 7. The CDR3 extends over 15 amino acids. Germline CDR1 is SGHNT and CDR2 is YYREEE (reference sequence). The CDR3 DNA is TGTGCCAGCAGCCGGAGCGGGAGCGGTTACAATGAGCAGTTCTTC. It specifies CASSRSGSGYNEQFF.

The chain is built from TRBV5-1 and TRBJ2-3, with 7 bases lining up with TRBD2. V shed 0 bases, J shed 5 bases, and the junction held 3 bases outside the gene matches. This CDR3 has 14 residues. CDR1 and CDR2 from the germline V gene are SGHRS and YFSETQ. The CDR3 nucleotides read TGCGCCAGCAGCTTGGCTAGCGGCCTAGATACGCAGTATTTT. Protein product: CASSLASGLDTQYF. The whole variable domain, remainder taken from reference TRBV5-1 and TRBJ2-3, is KAGVTQTPRYLIKTRGQQVTLSCSPISGHRSVSWYQQTPGQGLQFLFEYFSETQRNKGNFPGRFSGRQFSNSRSEMNVSTLELGDSALYLCASSLASGLDTQYFGPGTRLTVL.

This rearrangement joins TRBV30 to TRBJ2-3; D remains unclear. Looked up from germline, CDR1 is GTSNPN and CDR2 is SVGIG (reference sequence). V lost 2 bases, J lost 6 bases, and 15 bases lay in between. There are 14 residues in the CDR3. CDR3 region: CAWSRLEYTDTQYF. CDR3 DNA sequence: TGTGCCTGGAGTAGATTAGAATATACCGATACGCAGTATTTT.

V gene TRBV19 combines with J gene TRBJ1-1, with D uncertain. The V gene's germline CDR1 is LNHDA and CDR2 SQIVND (reference sequence). This CDR3 region has 15 residues. The V gene lost 7 bases and the J gene lost 7 bases, with 22 bases spanning the gap. The DNA for the CDR3 is TGTGCCAGTAAAGACCGGAGTGGAAGCGGTGATGAAGCTTTCTTT. Translating gives CASKDRSGSGDEAFF.

The CDR3 nucleotides read TGTGCCAGCTATTCACTGGGGGGCTCTGGAAACACCATATATTTT. The encoded protein is CASYSLGGSGNTIYF. The J gene is TRBJ1-3, the V gene TRBV27; possible D gene TRBD1, 5 bases. Trimming cost V 8 bases and J 0 bases, with 14 bases left between them. CDR1 and CDR2 from the germline V gene are MNHEY and SMNVEV (reference sequence). CDR3 length: 15 amino acids.

The chain combines TRBV7-9 with TRBJ2-1; D uncertain. The CDR3 totals 10 residues. CDR1 SEHNR and CDR2 FQNEAQ come from the germline V gene (reference sequence). V lost 7 bases and J lost 7, with 5 bases in between. The CDR3 sequence: CASTVNEQFF. CDR3 in DNA: TGTGCCAGCACTGTAAATGAGCAGTTCTTC. Using reference TRBV7-9 and TRBJ2-1 for the parts outside the CDR3, the full variable domain is DTGVSQNPRHKITKRGQNVTFRCDPISEHNRLYWYRQTLGQGPEFLTYFQNEAQLEKSRLLSDRFSAERPKGSFSTLEIQRTEQGDSAMYLCASTVNEQFFGPGTRLTVL.

For the CDR3, the DNA is TGTGCCAGCAGTTCCACGCGACTCATAGCCAAAAACATTCAGTACTTC. This codes for CASSSTRLIAKNIQYF. The V call is TRBV6-5, the J call TRBJ2-4, with D unclear. Germline V lookup: CDR1 MNHEY, CDR2 SVGAGI. V lost 4 bases and J 0 bases, leaving 13 bases between the germline ends. The CDR3 covers 16 residues.

This chain connects TRBV15 to TRBJ2-3, with 7 bases matching TRBD1. The trim removed 4 bases at V and 2 bases at J, leaving 3 bases unmatched. CDR3 size: 14 residues. From germline, CDR1 is LNHNV and CDR2 YYDKDF (reference sequence). CDR3 region: CATSTDRATDTQYF. The CDR3 DNA follows: TGTGCCACCAGCACTGACAGGGCCACAGATACGCAGTATTTT.

Concerning this clone: One end of the junction varies from germline; a read error may be responsible. The CDR3 region has the DNA TGTGCCTGGGGGGAATCGGGACTCATTGCTTTC. This codes for CAWGESGLIAF. The gene calls are TRBV30 and TRBJ2-7; possibly TRBD2 for D (6 bases). Germline V gene data show CDR1 as GTSNPN and CDR2 as SVGIG (reference sequence). The CDR3 contains 11 residues.

The rearrangement joins TRBV27 to TRBJ1-2, with 10 bases fitting TRBD1. Trimming took 6 bases from V and 0 from J; bases not matched to a gene: 4. Per germline, CDR1 MNHEY and CDR2 SMNVEV (reference sequence). The CDR3 runs 15 residues. For the CDR3, the DNA is TGTGCCAGCAGGATCGGGACAGGGGCTAACTATGGCTACACCTTC. Translation: CASRIGTGANYGYTF.

The chain is built from TRBV5-1 and TRBJ2-7, with D tentatively TRBD1 (6 bases). Trimming removed 3 bases from V and 1 base from J, with 8 bases in between. Germline V gene data show CDR1 as SGHRS and CDR2 as YFSETQ. The CDR3 contains 13 residues. CDR3 nucleotide sequence: TGCGCCAGCAGCTATACAGGGTCCTACGAGCAGTACTTC. Its translation is CASSYTGSYEQYF.

V and J are TRBV7-6 and TRBJ2-1, with 9 bases fitting TRBD2. Losses at the gene ends were 5 bases for V and 0 bases for J; bases not matched to a gene: 8. The CDR3 spans 17 residues. Germline V lookup: CDR1 SGHVS, CDR2 FNYEAQ. The CDR3 loop is CASSQISGGNSYNEQFF. The CDR3, as DNA: TGTGCCAGCAGCCAAATTAGCGGGGGAAACTCCTACAATGAGCAGTTCTTC.

V and J are TRBV7-8 and TRBJ2-6; a weak D match, TRBD2 (5 bases). Germline V gives CDR1 SGHVS, CDR2 FQNEAQ. The germline V and J ends were trimmed by 5 bases and 4 bases, with 12 bases remaining between them. The CDR3 runs 15 residues. DNA of the CDR3: TGTGCCAGCAGCGGGAGACATTCCGGGGCCAACGTCCTGACTTTC. Encoded protein: CASSGRHSGANVLTF. Based on the CDR3 plus reference TRBV7-8 and TRBJ2-6, the full variable domain is GAGVSQSPRYKVAKRGQDVALRCDPISGHVSLFWYQQALGQGPEFLTYFQNEAQLDKSGLPSDRFFAERPEGSVSTLKIQRTQQEDSAVYLCASSGRHSGANVLTFGAGSRLTVL.

This chain connects TRBV9 to TRBJ2-7, with 8 bases fitting TRBD2. J lost 6 bases, V lost 0 bases, and 8 bases had no gene match. This CDR3 region has 15 residues. The V gene's germline CDR1 is SGDLS and CDR2 YYNGEE. The CDR3 protein is CASSVAREGRGEQYF. CDR3 bases: TGTGCCAGCAGCGTAGCTCGGGAGGGCAGGGGCGAGCAGTACTTC.

The chain recombines TRBV15 with TRBJ1-1; perhaps TRBD1 as D (5 bases). The CDR3 has 15 residues. Germline loops: CDR1 LNHNV, CDR2 YYDKDF (reference sequence). The V end lost 0 bases, the J end lost 0 bases, and 8 bases lay between the germline ends. CDR3 sequence: CATSREAGMNTEAFF. DNA for the CDR3: TGTGCCACCAGCAGAGAGGCAGGGATGAACACTGAAGCTTTCTTT.

This chain joins TRBV29-1 and TRBJ2-2, with 8 bases aligning to TRBD1. Germline lookup yields CDR1 SQVTM and CDR2 ANQGSEA. This CDR3 has 15 amino acids. The V gene end was trimmed by 5 bases and the J gene end by 0 bases; junction bases not matched to a gene: 5. The CDR3 sequence: CSVLRQGSNTGELFF. The DNA of the CDR3 is TGCAGCGTTCTCAGACAGGGGTCGAACACCGGGGAGCTGTTTTTT.

This clone has only one observation. The CDR3 nucleotides read TGTGCCAGCAGTCTACAGGGAAGGGATCAGCCCCAGCATTTT. It specifies CASSLQGRDQPQHF. This chain links TRBV7-9 with TRBJ1-5; TRBD1 might be the D (6 bases). This CDR3 has 14 residues. Germline CDR1 SEHNR, CDR2 FQNEAQ (reference sequence). V lost 6 bases to trimming and J lost 5 bases, with 14 bases between them.

The chain recombines TRBV13 with TRBJ2-7; 8 bases fit TRBD1. Germline values: CDR1 PRHDT, CDR2 FYEKMQ (reference sequence). The CDR3 consists of 13 residues. V lost 5 bases to trimming and J lost 4 bases; unmatched junction nucleotides: 4. CDR3 protein: CASSPRTGYEQYF. The CDR3 nucleotides read TGTGCCAGCAGCCCAAGGACAGGGTACGAGCAGTACTTC. Combining the CDR3 with reference TRBV13 and TRBJ2-7 gives the whole variable domain AAGVIQSPRHLIKEKRETATLKCYPIPRHDTVYWYQQGPGQDPQFLISFYEKMQSDKGSIPDRFSAQQFSDYHSELNMSSLELGDSALYFCASSPRTGYEQYFGPGTRLTVT.

This clone was found a few times. The chain recombines TRBV4-1 with TRBJ2-2; 7 bases map to TRBD1. The junction had 2 bases not matched to a gene; V was cut back by 1 base and J by 0 bases. This CDR3 spans 16 amino acids. The V gene's germline CDR1 is MGHRA and CDR2 YSYEKL. This CDR3 is CASSQAGTANTGELFF. CDR3 DNA: TGCGCCAGCAGCCAAGCCGGGACAGCGAACACCGGGGAGCTGTTTTTT.

Here the CDR3 reads CASSLKQVNPEAFF. The DNA for the CDR3 is TGTGCCAGCAGCTTAAAGCAGGTTAACCCTGAAGCTTTCTTT. The chain recombines TRBV5-4 with TRBJ1-1; D gene unclear. Germline CDR1 reads SGHNT; CDR2 reads YYREEE (reference sequence). The CDR3 runs 14 residues. V gave up 2 bases and J gave up 6 bases, with 14 bases separating them.

The rearrangement links TRBV29-1 to TRBJ1-4; D not certain. The germline gives CDR1 SQVTM, CDR2 ANQGSEA. Trimming took off 3 bases at V and 7 bases at J, with 6 bases between the two ends. This CDR3 has 11 amino acids. The CDR3 region is CSVDIGEKLFF. The CDR3 DNA follows: TGCAGCGTTGATATCGGTGAAAAACTGTTTTTT.